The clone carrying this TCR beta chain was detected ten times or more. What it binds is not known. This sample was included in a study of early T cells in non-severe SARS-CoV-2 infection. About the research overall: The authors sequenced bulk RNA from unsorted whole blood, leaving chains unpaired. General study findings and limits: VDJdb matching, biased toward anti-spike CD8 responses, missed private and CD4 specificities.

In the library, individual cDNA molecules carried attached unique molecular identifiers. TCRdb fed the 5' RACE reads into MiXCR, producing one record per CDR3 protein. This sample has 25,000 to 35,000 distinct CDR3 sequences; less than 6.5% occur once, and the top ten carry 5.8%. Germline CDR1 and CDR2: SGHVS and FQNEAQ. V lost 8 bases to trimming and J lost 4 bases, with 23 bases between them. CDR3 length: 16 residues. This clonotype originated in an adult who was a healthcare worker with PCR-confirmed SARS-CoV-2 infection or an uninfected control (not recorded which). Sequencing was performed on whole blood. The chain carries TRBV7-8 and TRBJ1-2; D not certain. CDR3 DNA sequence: TGTGCCAGCGGACTACAGCCCCGGGGATTTAGCTATGGCTACACCTTC. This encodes CASGLQPRGFSYGYTF.